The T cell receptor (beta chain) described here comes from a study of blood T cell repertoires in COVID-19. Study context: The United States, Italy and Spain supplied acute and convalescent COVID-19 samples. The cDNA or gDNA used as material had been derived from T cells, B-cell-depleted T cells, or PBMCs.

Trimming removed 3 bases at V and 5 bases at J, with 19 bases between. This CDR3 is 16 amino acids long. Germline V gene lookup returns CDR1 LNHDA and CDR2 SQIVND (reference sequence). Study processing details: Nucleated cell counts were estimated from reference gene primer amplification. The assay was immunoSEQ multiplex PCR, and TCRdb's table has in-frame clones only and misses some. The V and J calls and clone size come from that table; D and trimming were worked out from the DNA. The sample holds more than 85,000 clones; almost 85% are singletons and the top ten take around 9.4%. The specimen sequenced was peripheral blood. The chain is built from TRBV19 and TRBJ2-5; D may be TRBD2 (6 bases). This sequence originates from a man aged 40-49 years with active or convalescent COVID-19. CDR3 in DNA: TGTGCCAGTAGTATGACTGTTCGGAGGGGCGTGGAGACCCAGTACTTC. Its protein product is CASSMTVRRGVETQYF.